The rows below give T cell receptor beta chains drawn from one sample of a study of shared clonotypes between healthy human individuals. Here immunoSEQ multiplex PCR was the method, and the copy in TCRdb shows in-frame clones only, minus some. The table has over 850,000 clones, around 82% seen once. The specimen was memory CD4+ T cells from PBMCs. The source is a man younger than 30 in good health. Some clones in this sample may be carry-over from other donors' samples. CDR3s include the opening cysteine and the closing phenylalanine or tryptophan. A D gene is named only where the DNA matches it firmly. A clone size is listed for some rows: how often the clone was seen (once, few, many), or a class if it is expanded.

clone_size,j_call,d_call,cdr3_length,v_call,cdr3_nt,cdr3_aa
-,TRBJ2-1,TRBD2,16,TRBV29-1,TGCAGCGCCGTAAACCGACTAGCGGGAGGGTACAATGAGCAGTTCTTC,CSAVNRLAGGYNEQFF
-,TRBJ2-1,TRBD1,13,TRBV5-1,TGCGCCAGCAGGACAGGGGGAAACCATGAGCAGTTCTTC,CASRTGGNHEQFF
-,TRBJ2-7,-,15,TRBV7-8,TGTGCCAGCAGCTTGATGGCAGCGTCCTCCTACGAGCAGTACTTC,CASSLMAASSYEQYF
-,TRBJ2-5,-,15,TRBV5-4,TGTGCCAGCAGTTCAGGAGGGAGGGGGTCAGAGACCCAGTACTTC,CASSSGGRGSETQYF
-,TRBJ2-1,-,15,TRBV5-1,TGCGCCAGCAGCTTGCCAGGCGACGGATACAATGAGCAGTTCTTC,CASSLPGDGYNEQFF
-,TRBJ1-1,TRBD1,14,TRBV28,TGTGCCAGCAGATCGACAGGGGACAGCACTGAAGCTTTCTTT,CASRSTGDSTEAFF
-,TRBJ2-7,-,14,TRBV9,TGTGCCAGCAGCGTAAACCCACTCACGGGCGAGCAGTACTTC,CASSVNPLTGEQYF
-,TRBJ2-3,TRBD2,15,TRBV4-1,TGCGCCAGCAGCCTATTGAGCGGGAGCCCAGATACGCAGTATTTT,CASSLLSGSPDTQYF
-,TRBJ1-4,-,15,TRBV30,TGTGCCTGGAGTCCTGGAGCAGGGAATAATGAAAAACTGTTTTTT,CAWSPGAGNNEKLFF
-,TRBJ1-1,TRBD1,16,TRBV5-1,TGCGCCAGCAGCTTGGGACAGGGGGGCAGGAACACTGAAGCTTTCTTT,CASSLGQGGRNTEAFF
-,TRBJ2-7,TRBD1,14,TRBV29-1,TGCAGCGTTGAGGGGACAGGGAGCTCCTACGAGCAGTACTTC,CSVEGTGSSYEQYF
few,TRBJ1-2,TRBD1,13,TRBV28,TGTGCCAGCAGTTCCGGGACAGACTATGGCTACACCTTC,CASSSGTDYGYTF
once,TRBJ2-5,-,13,TRBV11-2,TGTGCCAGCAGCTTAGTCGGCCAAGAGACCCAGTACTTC,CASSLVGQETQYF
once,TRBJ1-4,-,14,TRBV10-2,TGCGCCAGCAGGGAGGACAGCCGCTATGAAAAACTGTTTTTT,CASREDSRYEKLFF
-,TRBJ1-2,TRBD1,17,TRBV28,TGTGCCAGCAGTTACTTCCCCCAAAACAGGGGAGGCTATGGCTACACCTTC,CASSYFPQNRGGYGYTF
-,TRBJ2-7,-,14,TRBV7-3,TGTGCCAGCAGCTTAAGGATGGACAGTCACGAGCAGTACTTC,CASSLRMDSHEQYF
-,TRBJ1-2,TRBD1,18,TRBV14,TGTGCCAGCAGCTCACAACCGGGACAGGGGCCAGCTAACTATGGCTACACCTTC,CASSSQPGQGPANYGYTF
-,TRBJ2-5,-,15,TRBV5-1,TGCGCCAGCAGCTTGGAAGGTACTAGGGAGGAGACCCAGTACTTC,CASSLEGTREETQYF
-,TRBJ2-3,TRBD2,15,TRBV18,TGTGCCAGCTCACTAGCGGGGGGAACCGCAGATACGCAGTATTTT,CASSLAGGTADTQYF
-,TRBJ2-6,TRBD1,17,TRBV5-1,TGCGCCAGCAGCTTGGTACCCACAGGGGCAGGGGCCAACGTCCTGACTTTC,CASSLVPTGAGANVLTF
few,TRBJ2-6,TRBD2,18,TRBV11-2,TGTGCCAGCAGCTTAGGACTAGCGGGCCTCTCTGGGGCCAACGTCCTGACTTTC,CASSLGLAGLSGANVLTF
-,TRBJ2-6,-,13,TRBV18,TGTGCCAGCTCACCATCCGGGGCCAACGTCCTGACTTTC,CASSPSGANVLTF
-,TRBJ2-6,TRBD1,15,TRBV5-1,TGCGCCAGCGGACAGGGAATCTCTGGGGCCAACGTCCTGACTTTC,CASGQGISGANVLTF
once,TRBJ2-1,TRBD1,13,TRBV30,TGTGCCTGGGACAGGGAGCCCTACAATGAGCAGTTCTTC,CAWDREPYNEQFF
-,TRBJ2-7,TRBD1,15,TRBV6-6,TGTGCCAGCAGTCCCCGGGACAGTCTATCCTACGAGCAGTACTTC,CASSPRDSLSYEQYF
-,TRBJ2-7,-,12,TRBV15,TGTGCCACCAGCCCCCTGGGAGACGAGCAGTACTTC,CATSPLGDEQYF
-,TRBJ1-1,-,15,TRBV5-1,TGCGCCAGCAGCCCCGGTGAAGGGGGGGTCACTGAAGCTTTCTTT,CASSPGEGGVTEAFF
few,TRBJ2-1,TRBD2,16,TRBV5-4,TGTGCCAGCAGCTTGAGTCCAGCGGGAGCCAACAATGAGCAGTTCTTC,CASSLSPAGANNEQFF
-,TRBJ2-1,-,20,TRBV28,TGTGCCAGCAGTTTAGTAGAGGGGGCGGGGGTTAACGTCCGGTTGAATGAGCAGTTCTTC,CASSLVEGAGVNVRLNEQFF
-,TRBJ1-5,-,14,TRBV27,TGTGCCAGCAGTTTACGAGGAAGCAATCAGCCCCAGCATTTT,CASSLRGSNQPQHF
-,TRBJ2-1,TRBD2,14,TRBV2,TGTGCCAGCTTAGCGGGAGTTTATATTAGTGAGCAGTTCTTC,CASLAGVYISEQFF
-,TRBJ1-1,TRBD1,14,TRBV18,TGTGCCAGTAGGACAGGGGCTGGGCACACTGAAGCTTTCTTT,CASRTGAGHTEAFF
-,TRBJ1-5,-,16,TRBV28,TGTGCCAGCAGTTTAGGAGTGGGAGGGACCGGACAGCCCCAGCATTTT,CASSLGVGGTGQPQHF
-,TRBJ2-5,-,14,TRBV7-9,TGTGCCAGCAGCTTAATCCAGGCCGGGGAGACCCAGTACTTC,CASSLIQAGETQYF
few,TRBJ1-1,TRBD1,14,TRBV7-9,TGTGCCAGCAGCCGCCAGGGGGCGAGCACTGAAGCTTTCTTT,CASSRQGASTEAFF
-,TRBJ2-1,TRBD2,16,TRBV7-9,TGTGCCAGCGGGGGCTATCCGGGAGGGCCAAGCCATGAGCAGTTCTTC,CASGGYPGGPSHEQFF
-,TRBJ2-3,TRBD1,18,TRBV2,TGTGCCAGCAGAGTAGGCAAACAGGGGAAATTGTACCCAGATACGCAGTATTTT,CASRVGKQGKLYPDTQYF
-,TRBJ2-7,-,12,TRBV7-9,TGTGCCAGCAGCTTAGCGGGGGAGGAGCAGTACTTC,CASSLAGEEQYF
few,TRBJ2-1,-,12,TRBV5-6,TGTGCCAGCAGCTTGTGGGGGTCTGAGCAGTTCTTC,CASSLWGSEQFF
-,TRBJ1-1,-,10,TRBV6-1,TGTGCCAGCAGTTCGCTGCAAACTTTCTTT,CASSSLQTFF
-,TRBJ2-2,TRBD2,16,TRBV5-1,TGCGCCAGCAGCCTACAGGGTAGCGGGAGTACCGGGGAGCTGTTTTTT,CASSLQGSGSTGELFF
-,TRBJ1-1,TRBD1,14,TRBV7-9,TGTGCCAGCAGAAAATTCACAGGGGACCCTGAAGCTTTCTTT,CASRKFTGDPEAFF
-,TRBJ2-1,-,16,TRBV11-3,TGTGCCAGCAGCTTAGGAGGTAGCGGACCCAACAATGAGCAGTTCTTC,CASSLGGSGPNNEQFF
-,TRBJ2-7,-,12,TRBV14,TGTGCCAGCAGTCACCGGGGCGGGGACCAGTACTTC,CASSHRGGDQYF
-,TRBJ2-2,TRBD1,14,TRBV28,TGTGCCGGCAGTACGACAGGGGGGCCCGGGGAGCTGTTTTTT,CAGSTTGGPGELFF
few,TRBJ2-5,-,14,TRBV5-8,TGTGCCAGCAGCCTACAGACTAGCCAAGAGACCCAGTACTTC,CASSLQTSQETQYF
-,TRBJ2-7,-,11,TRBV7-9,TGTGCCAGCAGCCTCGTCTACGAGCAGTACTTC,CASSLVYEQYF
-,TRBJ1-1,-,14,TRBV2,TGTGCCAGCAGATGGGGTCGAATGAACACTGAAGCTTTCTTT,CASRWGRMNTEAFF
-,TRBJ2-7,-,18,TRBV7-6,TGTGCCAGCAGCTTAGGTGGGGGGGCCGTCTCCCCCTGGGAAGAGCAGTACTTC,CASSLGGGAVSPWEEQYF
few,TRBJ2-1,-,15,TRBV7-3,TGTGCCAGCAGCTTGTCCCGGGACCCCGGCAATGAGCAGTTCTTC,CASSLSRDPGNEQFF
-,TRBJ2-5,-,13,TRBV10-2,TGCGCCAGTCGGCGCGGACCGGAGGGGACCCAGTACTTC,CASRRGPEGTQYF
many,TRBJ2-7,TRBD1,17,TRBV27,TGTGCCAGCAGCCGATGGGCCGGGACAGGCAGCTCCTACGAGCAGTACTTC,CASSRWAGTGSSYEQYF
-,TRBJ2-7,TRBD1,14,TRBV6-5,TGTGCCAGCAGTATACGGGACAGCGCCTACGAGCAGTACTTC,CASSIRDSAYEQYF
-,TRBJ2-1,TRBD2,15,TRBV5-1,TGCGCCAGCAGCACAACTAGCGGGACCTACAATGAGCAGTTCTTC,CASSTTSGTYNEQFF
-,TRBJ1-1,-,15,TRBV6-4,TGTGCCAGCAGGGTCGGGACAAATATGAACACTGAAGCTTTCTTT,CASRVGTNMNTEAFF
-,TRBJ1-2,-,17,TRBV28,TGTGCCAGCAGTTTTAGTCTGGGGGCGCAAGATTATAGTGGCTACACCTTC,CASSFSLGAQDYSGYTF
-,TRBJ1-1,-,15,TRBV18,TGTGCCAGCTCATCCGGTCAGACGGGGCTGATTAGAGCTTTCTTT,CASSSGQTGLIRAFF
-,TRBJ2-7,TRBD2,20,TRBV7-3,TGTGCCAGCAGCCACGGATGGGCGACTAGCGGGAGTTGCGTTAGGTACGAGCAGTACTTC,CASSHGWATSGSCVRYEQYF
-,TRBJ1-3,-,15,TRBV9,TGTGCCAGCAGCGTAGCGGGCCGCGGAGGAAACACCATATATTTT,CASSVAGRGGNTIYF
-,TRBJ2-7,-,14,TRBV5-5,TGTGCCAGCAGCTCCCCCCGGGGTTATCACGAGCAGTACTTC,CASSSPRGYHEQYF